Reported below is one T cell receptor beta chain. From germline, CDR1 is SGDLS and CDR2 YYNGEE. The CDR3 covers 14 residues. V lost 4 bases, J lost 3 bases, and 13 bases lay in between. This sample was taken from a study of blood T cells in healthy people across ages. The use of a sample-barcoded 5' primer and a J-beta primer mix characterized a second PCR of roughly 7 to 11 cycles. TCRdb processed the 5' RACE reads anew with MiXCR; each CDR3 protein has one entry. Here the sample spans roughly 2 million distinct CDR3 sequences, 40% to 55% being singletons. The clonotype originates from a woman aged 40 to 50 in good health. The chain recombines TRBV9 with TRBJ1-1, with TRBD1 as a possible D gene (5 bases). Specimen: blood. DNA of the CDR3: TGTGCCAGCAGCAAAAGCGGGGGTCACACTGAAGCTTTCTTT. This gives the protein CASSKSGGHTEAFF.